The 2 T cell receptor beta chains below were found in one sample sequenced in a study of blood T cell repertoires in COVID-19. Libraries were prepared by immunoSEQ multiplex PCR; TCRdb keeps only in-frame clonotypes and omits some of them. The sample shows some 31,000 clones, 78% of them seen only once. Sample: peripheral blood. These receptors came from a woman in her sixties with acute or convalescent COVID-19.

The rearrangement links TRBV5-1 to TRBJ1-6; TRBD1 agrees at 11 bases. CDR1 is SGHRS and CDR2 is YFSETQ in the germline V gene. This CDR3 region has 15 residues. V shed 5 bases and J 7 bases; nucleotides not matched to a gene: 5. The CDR3, as DNA: TGCGCCAGCAGAGGACAGGGGGCGGGAAATTCACCCCTCCACTTT. Protein: CASRGQGAGNSPLHF. Full variable domain (remainder filled in from reference TRBV5-1 and TRBJ1-6): KAGVTQTPRYLIKTRGQQVTLSCSPISGHRSVSWYQQTPGQGLQFLFEYFSETQRNKGNFPGRFSGRQFSNSRSEMNVSTLELGDSALYLCASRGQGAGNSPLHFGNGTRLTVT.

This chain links TRBV27 with TRBJ2-6; tentative D call: TRBD2 (7 bases). From germline, CDR1 is MNHEY and CDR2 SMNVEV (reference sequence). There are 17 residues in the CDR3. With 5 bases removed from V and 2 bases from J, the gap between germline ends came to 16 bases. The CDR3 DNA sequence: TGTGCCAGCAGTACAGTCAAGGGGGGGGCTGGGGCCAACGTCCTGACTTTC. Encoded protein: CASSTVKGGAGANVLTF.